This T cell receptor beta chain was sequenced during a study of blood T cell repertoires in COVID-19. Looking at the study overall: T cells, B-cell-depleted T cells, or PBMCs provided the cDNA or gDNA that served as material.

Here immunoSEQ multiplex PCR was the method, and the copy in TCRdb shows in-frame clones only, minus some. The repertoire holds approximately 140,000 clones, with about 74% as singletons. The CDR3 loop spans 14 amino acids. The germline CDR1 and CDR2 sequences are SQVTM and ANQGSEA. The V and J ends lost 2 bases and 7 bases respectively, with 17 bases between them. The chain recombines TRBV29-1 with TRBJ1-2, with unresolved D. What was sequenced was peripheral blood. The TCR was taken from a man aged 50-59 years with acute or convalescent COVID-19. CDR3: CSVELPEVTGGYTF. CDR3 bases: TGCAGCGTTGAACTGCCCGAGGTGACTGGTGGCTACACCTTC.